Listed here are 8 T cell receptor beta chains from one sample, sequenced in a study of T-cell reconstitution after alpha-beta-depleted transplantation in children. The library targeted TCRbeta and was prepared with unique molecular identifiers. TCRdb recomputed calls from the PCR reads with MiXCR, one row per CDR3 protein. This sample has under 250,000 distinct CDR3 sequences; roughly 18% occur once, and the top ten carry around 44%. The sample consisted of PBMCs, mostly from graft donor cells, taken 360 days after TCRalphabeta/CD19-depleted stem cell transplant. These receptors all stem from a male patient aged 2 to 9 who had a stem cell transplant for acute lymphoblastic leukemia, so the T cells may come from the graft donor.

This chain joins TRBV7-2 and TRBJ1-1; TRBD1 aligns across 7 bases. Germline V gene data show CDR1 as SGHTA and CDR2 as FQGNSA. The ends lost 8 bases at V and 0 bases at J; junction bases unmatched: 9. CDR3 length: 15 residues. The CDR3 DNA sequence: TGTGCCAGCCAAAGACAGGGAACCATGAACACTGAAGCTTTCTTT. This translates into CASQRQGTMNTEAFF.

CDR3 loop: CASSLAGFNQPQHF. For the CDR3, the DNA is TGTGCCAGCAGCTTAGCGGGCTTCAATCAGCCCCAGCATTTT. This chain links TRBV7-6 with TRBJ1-5; D is ambiguous. The V gene's germline CDR1 is SGHVS and CDR2 FNYEAQ. This CDR3 is 14 amino acids long. V was clipped by 0 bases and J by 3 bases, with 6 bases between them.

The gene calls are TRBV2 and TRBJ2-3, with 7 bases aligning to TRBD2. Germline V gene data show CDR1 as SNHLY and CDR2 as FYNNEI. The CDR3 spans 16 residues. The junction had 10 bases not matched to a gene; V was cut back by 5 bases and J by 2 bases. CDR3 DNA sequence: TGTGCCAGCAGTCCACGACTAGCACACTTCACAGATACGCAGTATTTT. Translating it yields CASSPRLAHFTDTQYF.

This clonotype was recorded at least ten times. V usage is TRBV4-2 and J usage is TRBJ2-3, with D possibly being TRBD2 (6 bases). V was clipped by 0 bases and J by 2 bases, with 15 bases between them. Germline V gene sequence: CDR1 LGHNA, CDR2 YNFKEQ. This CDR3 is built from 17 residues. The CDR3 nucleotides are TGTGCCAGCAGCCAAGATCTTGCGGGAAGGGCCACAGATACGCAGTATTTT. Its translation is CASSQDLAGRATDTQYF.

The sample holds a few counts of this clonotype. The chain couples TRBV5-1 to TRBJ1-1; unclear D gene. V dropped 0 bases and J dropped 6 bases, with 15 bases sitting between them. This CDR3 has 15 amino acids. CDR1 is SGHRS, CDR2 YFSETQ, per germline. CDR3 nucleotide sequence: TGCGCCAGCAGCTTGGATGGGGATTCAATGGCTGAAGCTTTCTTT. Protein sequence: CASSLDGDSMAEAFF. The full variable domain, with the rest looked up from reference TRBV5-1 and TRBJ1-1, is KAGVTQTPRYLIKTRGQQVTLSCSPISGHRSVSWYQQTPGQGLQFLFEYFSETQRNKGNFPGRFSGRQFSNSRSEMNVSTLELGDSALYLCASSLDGDSMAEAFFGQGTRLTVV.

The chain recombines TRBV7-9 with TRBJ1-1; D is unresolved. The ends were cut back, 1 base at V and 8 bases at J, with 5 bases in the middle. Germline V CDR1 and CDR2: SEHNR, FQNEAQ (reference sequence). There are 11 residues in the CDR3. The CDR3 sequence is CASSLVREAFF. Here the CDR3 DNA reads TGTGCCAGCAGCTTAGTCAGAGAAGCTTTCTTT.

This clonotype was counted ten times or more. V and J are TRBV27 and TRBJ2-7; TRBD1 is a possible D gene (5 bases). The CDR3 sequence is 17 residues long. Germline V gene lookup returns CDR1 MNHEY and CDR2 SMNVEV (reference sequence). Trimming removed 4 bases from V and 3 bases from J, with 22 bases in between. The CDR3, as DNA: TGTGCCAGCAGTTCCTCCCTAGGGGCCCGACGGTACTACGAGCAGTACTTC. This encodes CASSSSLGARRYYEQYF.

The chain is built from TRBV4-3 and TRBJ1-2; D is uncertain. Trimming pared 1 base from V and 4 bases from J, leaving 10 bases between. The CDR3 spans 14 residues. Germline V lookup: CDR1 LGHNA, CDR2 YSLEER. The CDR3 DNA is TGCGCCAGCAGCCAAGGGCCGGAAGGCTATGGCTACACCTTC. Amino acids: CASSQGPEGYGYTF.